This entry lists 19 T cell receptor beta chains sequenced from one sample in a study of response to subunit inactivated influenza vaccine. MiXCR, applied by TCRdb to the RT-PCR reads, yields one record per CDR3 protein. Found here are fewer than 800,000 distinct CDR3 sequences, approximately 14% of them singletons; the top ten hold 11%. The source was PBMCs from blood, collected approximately 13 days after vaccination. These receptors all stem from a man in his fifties who received an inactivated influenza vaccine.

The gene calls are TRBV3-1 and TRBJ2-5; D unclear. The V and J ends lost 1 base and 1 base respectively, with 19 bases between them. The CDR3 spans 18 residues. Germline assignment: CDR1 LGHDT and CDR2 YNNKEL (reference sequence). CDR3 loop: CASSQVSRRRVSQETQYF. DNA of the CDR3: TGTGCCAGCAGCCAAGTGTCTCGTCGTAGGGTAAGCCAAGAGACCCAGTACTTC.

The chain is built from TRBV11-2 and TRBJ1-3, with D unclear. The CDR3 extends over 14 amino acids. The germline V gene has CDR1 SGHAT and CDR2 FQNNGV. Trimming shortened V by 3 bases and J by 3 bases, and 9 bases separated the two germline ends. CDR3 coding DNA: TGTGCCAGCAGCTTGGGAGGCTTTGGAAACACCATATATTTT. Protein sequence: CASSLGGFGNTIYF. Full variable domain (remainder filled in from reference TRBV11-2 and TRBJ1-3): EAGVAQSPRYKIIEKRQSVAFWCNPISGHATLYWYQQILGQGPKLLIQFQNNGVVDDSQLPKDRFSAERLKGVDSTLKIQPAKLEDSAVYLCASSLGGFGNTIYFGEGSWLTVV.

V and J are TRBV7-9 and TRBJ2-1, with D unclear. The CDR3 totals 12 residues. The V and J ends lost 6 bases and 10 bases respectively, with 13 bases between them. Germline-derived CDR1 and CDR2 are SEHNR and FQNEAQ (reference sequence). The CDR3 region has the DNA TGTGCCAGCAGTAACCAAGACCCAGAGCAGTTCTTC. Protein sequence: CASSNQDPEQFF.

This chain links TRBV19 with TRBJ1-1; D may be TRBD1 (5 bases). Trimming left V 3 bases short and J 8 bases short, with 16 bases between. CDR3 length equals 14 residues. From germline, CDR1 is LNHDA and CDR2 SQIVND (reference sequence). CDR3 coding DNA: TGTGCCAGTAGTATCCAGGGCGGGAAACCAGAAGCTTTCTTT. Translating it yields CASSIQGGKPEAFF.

This clonotype was observed a few times. The chain employs TRBV4-3 and TRBJ1-2; 9 bases fit TRBD1. From germline, CDR1 is LGHNA and CDR2 YSLEER. V lost 4 bases and J lost 2; bases outside the gene matches: 5. The CDR3 sequence is 15 residues long. The CDR3 loop reads CASSREQGANYGYTF. The CDR3 DNA is TGCGCCAGCAGCCGAGAACAGGGGGCGAACTATGGCTACACCTTC.

The V call is TRBV2, the J call TRBJ2-5, with 10 positions matching TRBD1. This CDR3 comprises 15 residues. With 5 bases clipped from V and 5 bases from J, the junction kept 8 bases outside the gene matches. In germline, CDR1 is SNHLY, CDR2 FYNNEI. CDR3 sequence reads: CASSSRQGAEETQYF. The CDR3 DNA is TGTGCCAGCAGTTCCAGACAGGGGGCCGAGGAGACCCAGTACTTC.

The gene calls are TRBV20-1 and TRBJ1-1; possible D gene TRBD1, 5 bases. This CDR3 region has 13 residues. V was trimmed by 5 bases and J by 1 base, leaving 11 bases between them. In germline, CDR1 is DFQATT, CDR2 SNEGSKA (reference sequence). The chain's CDR3 is CSADRGTNTEAFF. CDR3 in DNA: TGCAGTGCTGACCGGGGGACGAACACTGAAGCTTTCTTT.

V and J are TRBV7-6 and TRBJ2-5; 10 nucleotides line up with TRBD2. V gave up 3 bases and J gave up 0 bases; unmatched junction bases: 1. There are 15 residues in the CDR3. The germline V gene encodes CDR1 SGHVS and CDR2 FNYEAQ. This chain's CDR3 is CASSFSGGYQETQYF. CDR3 in DNA: TGTGCCAGCAGCTTTAGCGGGGGGTACCAAGAGACCCAGTACTTC.

This clonotype has just a few counts. The V and J genes are TRBV5-1 and TRBJ2-7; the D gene is possibly TRBD1 (5 bases). Trimming left V 0 bases short and J 3 bases short, with 10 bases between. The CDR3 has 14 amino acids. Germline V gene lookup returns CDR1 SGHRS and CDR2 YFSETQ. CDR3 sequence: CASSLAPGNYEQYF. DNA for the CDR3: TGCGCCAGCAGCTTGGCTCCAGGGAACTACGAGCAGTACTTC.

V is TRBV7-9 and J is TRBJ2-1; TRBD1 matches at 9 bases. The germline V gene has CDR1 SEHNR and CDR2 FQNEAQ (reference sequence). V trimming: 4 bases; J trimming: 8 bases; junction bases outside the gene matches: 9. This CDR3 comprises 15 residues. DNA of the CDR3: TGTGCCAGCAGCTCCGGGACAGGGCATGGAGATGAGCAGTTCTTC. This sequence encodes CASSSGTGHGDEQFF.

This clonotype was recorded only once. The rearrangement uses TRBV28 and TRBJ1-1; D is undetermined. Germline V CDR1 and CDR2: MDHEN, SYDVKM. The CDR3 loop spans 12 amino acids. With 8 bases removed from V and 9 bases from J, the gap between germline ends came to 16 bases. The CDR3 sequence is CASELGRRQAFF. The CDR3, as DNA: TGTGCCAGCGAACTTGGGAGGAGACAAGCTTTCTTT. The full variable domain, with the rest looked up from reference TRBV28 and TRBJ1-1, is DVKVTQSSRYLVKRTGEKVFLECVQDMDHENMFWYRQDPGLGLRLIYFSYDVKMKEKGDIPEGYSVSREKKERFSLILESASTNQTSMYLCASELGRRQAFFGQGTRLTVV.

This chain uses TRBV10-1 with TRBJ1-5, with D unresolved. The length of the CDR3 is 13 residues. The germline CDR1 and CDR2 sequences are WNHNN and SYGVQD (reference sequence). The ends were cut back, 3 bases at V and 3 bases at J, with 6 bases in the middle. The CDR3 sequence: CASSEQINQPQHF. Here the CDR3 DNA reads TGCGCCAGCAGTGAACAAATCAATCAGCCCCAGCATTTT.

This clonotype has a count of ten or more. The CDR3 here is CASSQEAELQETQYF. Written as DNA, the CDR3 is TGTGCCAGCAGCCAAGAAGCGGAGCTCCAAGAGACCCAGTACTTC. This chain connects TRBV4-2 to TRBJ2-5; D might be TRBD2 (5 bases). Per germline, CDR1 LGHNA and CDR2 YNFKEQ. The CDR3 spans 15 residues. Trimming stripped 0 bases from V and 1 base from J, with 9 bases between.

This clonotype has more than one count but fewer than ten. The rearrangement joins TRBV4-1 to TRBJ1-2, with 8 bases aligning to TRBD1. Unmatched junction bases numbered 5, after V lost 1 base and J lost 4 bases. The germline V gene encodes CDR1 MGHRA and CDR2 YSYEKL. This CDR3 is 15 amino acids long. CDR3 DNA: TGCGCCAGCAGCCAAGTGGCAGGGGGCGGCTATGGCTACACCTTC. This codes for CASSQVAGGGYGYTF.

The chain joins TRBV12-3 or TRBV12-4 to TRBJ2-5; no definite D call. V lost 6 bases and J 10 bases, leaving 18 bases between the germline ends. This CDR3 is built from 13 residues. CDR3 DNA: TGTGCCAGCAGACCCCGCGGTAGGGTTAGCCAGTACTTC. Its translation is CASRPRGRVSQYF.

This clonotype appeared a few times. V usage is TRBV4-3 and J usage is TRBJ1-3; D is unclear. Germline V CDR1 and CDR2: LGHNA, YSLEER. V was shortened by 0 bases and J by 2 bases, with 5 bases between the two germline ends. The CDR3 extends over 14 amino acids. CDR3 amino acids: CASSQENPGNTIYF. CDR3 DNA: TGCGCCAGCAGCCAAGAAAATCCTGGAAACACCATATATTTT.

This clonotype came up a few times. The V gene is TRBV4-3, the J gene TRBJ2-3; D remains ambiguous. This CDR3 is 16 amino acids long. Germline lookup yields CDR1 LGHNA and CDR2 YSLEER. The V gene lost 0 bases and the J gene lost 0 bases, with 10 bases spanning the gap. The CDR3 sequence: CASSQEAGTSTDTQYF. Here the CDR3 DNA reads TGCGCCAGCAGCCAAGAGGCCGGAACTAGCACAGATACGCAGTATTTT.

This clonotype was counted only a few times. The CDR3 DNA follows: TGTGCCAGCAGCGACAGGCCTGGCGAGCAGTACTTC. Its translation: CASSDRPGEQYF. The V gene is TRBV7-9, the J gene TRBJ2-7; TRBD1 might be the D (6 bases). This CDR3 is 12 amino acids long. Germline CDR1 and CDR2: SEHNR and FQNEAQ (reference sequence). Deletions cut 5 bases from V and 6 bases from J, with 11 bases between. Supplemented by reference TRBV7-9 and TRBJ2-7, the full variable domain reads DTGVSQNPRHKITKRGQNVTFRCDPISEHNRLYWYRQTLGQGPEFLTYFQNEAQLEKSRLLSDRFSAERPKGSFSTLEIQRTEQGDSAMYLCASSDRPGEQYFGPGTRLTVT.

The chain carries TRBV7-2 and TRBJ2-1; D ambiguous. Trimming pared 5 bases from V and 7 bases from J, leaving 12 bases between. Germline V CDR1 and CDR2: SGHTA, FQGNSA. This CDR3 has 13 amino acids. CDR3 in amino acids: CASSLPPENEQFF. The CDR3 nucleotides read TGTGCCAGCAGCCTCCCCCCCGAGAATGAGCAGTTCTTC.